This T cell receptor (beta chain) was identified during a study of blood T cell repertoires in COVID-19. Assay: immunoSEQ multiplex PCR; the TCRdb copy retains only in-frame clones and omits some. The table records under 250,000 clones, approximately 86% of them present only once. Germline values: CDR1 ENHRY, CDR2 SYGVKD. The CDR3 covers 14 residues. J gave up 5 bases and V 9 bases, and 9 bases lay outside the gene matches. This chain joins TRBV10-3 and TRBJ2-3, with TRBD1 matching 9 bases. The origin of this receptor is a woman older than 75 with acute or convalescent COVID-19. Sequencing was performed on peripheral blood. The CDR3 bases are TGTGCCATAACCGGGACAGGGTTTGTAGATACGCAGTATTTT. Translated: CAITGTGFVDTQYF.